This passage covers 4 T cell receptor beta chains from one sample sequenced in a study of blood T cell repertoires in COVID-19 (dated by TCRdb to 2018 to 2021). Receptor libraries were prepared by the immunoSEQ multiplex PCR assay. TCRdb mirrors the immuneACCESS table, restricted to in-frame sequences. Some clones are absent from its copies; in checked studies, under half trace to an unresolved V gene, and the reason for the others is unknown. This sample gives over 600,000 clones in total; about nine tenths of them show up just once. Jointly, the top ten make up approximately 0.25% of the sample. Sequenced input: peripheral blood. The receptors shown here come from a woman under 30 with acute or convalescent COVID-19.

V usage is TRBV28 and J usage is TRBJ1-5, with D maybe TRBD1 (5 bases). The CDR3 covers 14 residues. Germline assignment: CDR1 MDHEN and CDR2 SYDVKM. Between the trimmed V and J ends, which lost 3 bases and 4 bases, there was a span of 10 bases. The CDR3 coding sequence is TGTGCCAGCAGTTTCCCGGGGGGGAATCAGCCCCAGCATTTT. Amino acid sequence: CASSFPGGNQPQHF.

J is TRBJ1-2 and V is TRBV27, with 7 bases matching TRBD1. CDR1 and CDR2 (germline): MNHEY, SMNVEV (reference sequence). Trimming took 4 bases from V and 0 from J; bases not matched to a gene: 8. CDR3 length equals 16 residues. CDR3 bases: TGTGCCAGCAGTTACTTCCGGGACAGAGCTAACTATGGCTACACCTTC. Amino acid sequence: CASSYFRDRANYGYTF.

This chain links TRBV7-3 with TRBJ2-2, with 8 bases matching TRBD1. The germline V gene has CDR1 SGHTA and CDR2 FQGTGA. Trimming took 5 bases from V and 6 from J; bases not matched to a gene: 8. The CDR3 extends over 15 amino acids. CDR3 coding DNA: TGTGCCAGCAGCACGGACCAGGGGGCGCCCGGGGAGCTGTTTTTT. Its protein is CASSTDQGAPGELFF.

The chain links TRBV19 to TRBJ1-5, with 8 bases fitting TRBD1. CDR3 length: 15 residues. Germline-derived CDR1 and CDR2 are LNHDA and SQIVND (reference sequence). With V trimmed by 5 bases and J by 7 bases, 10 bases remained unmatched. CDR3 nucleotide sequence: TGTGCCAGTAGTTCCGGACAGGGTGTTGGCCAGCCCCAGCATTTT. It is translated as CASSSGQGVGQPQHF.